What follows are 7 T cell receptor beta chains derived from one specimen sequenced in a study of sequential checkpoint blockade in melanoma. Profiling relied on immunoSEQ multiplex PCR, and the TCRdb table lists in-frame clones only, not all of them. This sample yields approximately 21,000 clones, of which more than 80% are seen a single time; about a tenth belongs to the top ten. Treatment denoted: randomized to nivolumab then ipilimumab (arm A) or the reverse (arm B). The sequencing used CD8+ T cells sorted from blood (inferred from file names), collected from a patient given nivolumab and ipilimumab in sequence. The origin of the receptors is a human donor with melanoma.

The chain links TRBV18 to TRBJ1-1, with 9 bases identical to TRBD1. This CDR3 contains 16 residues. Germline CDR1 and CDR2: KGHSH and LQKENI. The V segment lost 2 bases and the J segment 0 bases; nucleotides outside the gene matches: 4. CDR3 amino acids: CASSPNRGRVNTEAFF. CDR3 sequence (DNA): TGTGCCAGCTCACCAAACAGGGGGCGGGTGAACACTGAAGCTTTCTTT. The whole variable domain, remainder taken from reference TRBV18 and TRBJ1-1, is NAGVMQNPRHLVRRRGQEARLRCSPMKGHSHVYWYRQLPEEGLKFMVYLQKENIIDESGMPKERFSAEFPKEGPSILRIQQVVRGDSAAYFCASSPNRGRVNTEAFFGQGTRLTVV.

The J gene is TRBJ1-2, the V gene TRBV7-9, with D tentatively TRBD1 (6 bases). V lost 5 bases to trimming and J lost 1 base, with 14 bases between them. The CDR3 length is 15 residues. Germline-derived CDR1 and CDR2 are SEHNR and FQNEAQ (reference sequence). The CDR3 here is CASSPPQGINYGYTF. The CDR3 DNA reads TGTGCCAGCAGCCCTCCCCAGGGGATTAACTATGGCTACACCTTC.

In its sample, this clone was seen once. The chain carries TRBV7-2 and TRBJ2-7; D is perhaps TRBD2 (6 bases). The CDR3 contains 15 residues. Trimming removed 1 base from V and 3 bases from J, with 13 bases in between. Germline V gives CDR1 SGHTA, CDR2 FQGNSA. The CDR3 loop reads CASSLVGGGVYEQYF. The DNA for the CDR3 is TGTGCCAGCAGCTTAGTTGGTGGAGGGGTCTACGAGCAGTACTTC.

In DNA, the CDR3 is TGTGCCACTGCACAGGGGTTGGGAAACACCATATATTTT. It translates to CATAQGLGNTIYF. The gene calls are TRBV12-1 and TRBJ1-3; the table's D call, TRBD1, has no DNA check behind it. TRBV12-1 is listed as a pseudogene. The CDR3 contains 13 residues.

This clone was counted once. The chain employs TRBV7-9 and TRBJ2-7, with 9 nucleotides matching TRBD2. The germline CDR1 and CDR2 sequences are SEHNR and FQNEAQ (reference sequence). The CDR3 is 13 amino acids. The J segment lost 5 bases and the V segment lost 10 bases, leaving 9 bases of the junction unmatched. CDR3 sequence: CAITRPSGNEQYF. CDR3 nucleotide sequence: TGTGCCATTACGAGGCCTAGCGGGAACGAGCAGTACTTC.

The DNA of the CDR3 is TGTGCCAGCGGGGGGGACAGGGGAACATCCTATGGCTACACCTTC. This encodes CASGGDRGTSYGYTF. The chain has TRBV6-1 and TRBJ1-2; TRBD1 matches at 10 bases. V gave up 8 bases and J gave up 4 bases; unmatched junction bases: 10. The CDR3 runs to 15 residues. CDR1 MNHNS and CDR2 SASEGT come from the germline V gene.

The genes are TRBV5-1 and TRBJ1-1, with a possible D match to TRBD1 (5 bases). This CDR3 is built from 14 residues. V lost 2 bases, J lost 5 bases, and 13 bases lay in between. CDR1 is SGHRS, CDR2 YFSETQ, per germline. The CDR3 is CASSFPRVGTEAFF. DNA of the CDR3: TGCGCCAGCAGCTTCCCCAGGGTTGGGACTGAAGCTTTCTTT.